The rows below give T cell receptor beta chains drawn from one sample of a study of control samples from healthy donors and cancer patients. The repertoire was sequenced with immunoSEQ multiplex PCR; TCRdb's copy has only in-frame clones and lacks some. The table records about 140,000 clones, 80% to 90% of them present only once. Sequencing used blood. These TCRs come from a man aged 18 to 29 in good health. CDR3s include the opening cysteine and the closing phenylalanine or tryptophan. Each record gives: clone size, CDR3 length, J gene, D gene, V gene, CDR3 DNA, CDR3 protein. A D gene is named only where the DNA matches it firmly. The size field is filled for only some rows; it gives once, few, many or a size class.

many 15 TRBJ1-5 - TRBV20-1 TGCAGTGCTAGTGGGGGCGCCGGTAGCAATCAGCCCCAGCATTTT CSASGGAGSNQPQHF
- 14 TRBJ2-5 - TRBV9 TGTGCCAGCAGCGTAGCTGGGGGTTGGGAGACCCAGTACTTC CASSVAGGWETQYF
- 12 TRBJ2-5 - TRBV27 TGTGCCAGCAGTACTCATATGGAGACCCAGTACTTC CASSTHMETQYF
- 15 TRBJ1-2 TRBD1 TRBV2 TGTGCCAGCAGGCACGACAGGGGACGGAGCTATGGCTACACCTTC CASRHDRGRSYGYTF
- 15 TRBJ1-2 - TRBV6-2/TRBV6-3 TGTGCCAGCAGTTACTCTCCCGCTGGGGGAAGTGGCTACACCTTC CASSYSPAGGSGYTF
- 15 TRBJ1-1 TRBD1 TRBV30 TGTGCCTGGAGTGCCTGGGCCGGGACAGGGAGCTTAGCTTTCTTT CAWSAWAGTGSLAFF
- 14 TRBJ2-1 - TRBV4-2 TGTGCCAGCAGCCCCGACAGCCAAGCCAATGAGCAGTTCTTC CASSPDSQANEQFF
- 15 TRBJ2-2 - TRBV4-2 TGTGCCAGCAGCCAAGGGTCAGGCCCTGGGGGGGAGCTGTTTTTT CASSQGSGPGGELFF
- 15 TRBJ1-4 - TRBV2 TGTGCCAGCAGTGAAAGGGCCTCTGCAAATGAAAAACTGTTTTTT CASSERASANEKLFF
- 15 TRBJ2-7 - TRBV7-6 TGTGCCAGCAGCCCGGGGGTGGGAACGACCTACGAGCAGTACTTC CASSPGVGTTYEQYF
- 16 TRBJ2-2 - TRBV14 TGTGCCAGCAGCCGCGCAGGGTTCTTTTCAACCGGGGAGCTGTTTTTT CASSRAGFFSTGELFF
- 15 TRBJ1-2 - TRBV28 TGTGCCAGCAGTTTATCCACCGGGGGGTGGTATGGCTACACCTTC CASSLSTGGWYGYTF
- 16 TRBJ1-1 - TRBV18 TGTGCCAGCTCACCAAACAGACTGCCCATGAACACTGAAGCTTTCTTT CASSPNRLPMNTEAFF
once 14 TRBJ2-1 TRBD2 TRBV29-1 TGCAGCGTTGAGTATCTAGCGGGGGGGAATGAGCAGTTCTTC CSVEYLAGGNEQFF
- 15 TRBJ1-5 - TRBV7-2 TGTGCCAGCAGCACCACAGATTATAGCAATCAGCCCCAGCATTTT CASSTTDYSNQPQHF
- 14 TRBJ1-6 TRBD1 TRBV2 TGTGCCAGCAGTGAAGGACAGGGAAATTCACCCCTCCACTTT CASSEGQGNSPLHF
- 15 TRBJ2-7 - TRBV18 TGTGCCAGCTCATCCGGGGCGGTGGCCGACTACGAGCAGTACTTC CASSSGAVADYEQYF
- 13 TRBJ2-7 - TRBV5-4 TGTGCCAGCAGCTTGGGAGGGTTAGACGAGCAGTACTTC CASSLGGLDEQYF
once 13 TRBJ2-7 TRBD1 TRBV19 TGTGCCAGTTCTACAGGGGGAGTGGGCGAGCAGTACTTC CASSTGGVGEQYF
- 15 TRBJ2-6 - TRBV3-1/TRBV3-2 TGTGCCAGCAGTCCGAGGGGCTCTGGGGCCAACGTCCTGACTTTC CASSPRGSGANVLTF
- 16 TRBJ2-3 - TRBV5-4 TGTGCCAGCAGCTTGGGAGGGTCTGAGGGGGCAGATACGCAGTATTTT CASSLGGSEGADTQYF
- 17 TRBJ2-2 - TRBV28 TGTGCCAGCAGTTCAATCGGGGGTTTTATGGACACCGGGGAGCTGTTTTTT CASSSIGGFMDTGELFF
- 15 TRBJ2-5 TRBD2 TRBV9 TGTGCCAGCAGCGTAGTGGGACTAGCTAGGGAGACCCAGTACTTC CASSVVGLARETQYF
- 15 TRBJ1-2 - TRBV7-9 TGTGCCAGCAGCTTAGTAGATCAGGGATCTGGTGGCTACACCTTC CASSLVDQGSGGYTF
- 14 TRBJ2-5 - TRBV24-1 TGTGCCACCAGTGTCCGGGGGAATAGAGAGACCCAGTACTTC CATSVRGNRETQYF
few 15 TRBJ2-6 - TRBV21-1 TGTGCCAGCCACGACCCAGGGACTGGGGCCAACGTCCTGACTTTC CASHDPGTGANVLTF
- 13 TRBJ1-1 TRBD1 TRBV10-3 TGTGCCATCAAGGGGGCTGGGAACACTGAAGCTTTCTTT CAIKGAGNTEAFF